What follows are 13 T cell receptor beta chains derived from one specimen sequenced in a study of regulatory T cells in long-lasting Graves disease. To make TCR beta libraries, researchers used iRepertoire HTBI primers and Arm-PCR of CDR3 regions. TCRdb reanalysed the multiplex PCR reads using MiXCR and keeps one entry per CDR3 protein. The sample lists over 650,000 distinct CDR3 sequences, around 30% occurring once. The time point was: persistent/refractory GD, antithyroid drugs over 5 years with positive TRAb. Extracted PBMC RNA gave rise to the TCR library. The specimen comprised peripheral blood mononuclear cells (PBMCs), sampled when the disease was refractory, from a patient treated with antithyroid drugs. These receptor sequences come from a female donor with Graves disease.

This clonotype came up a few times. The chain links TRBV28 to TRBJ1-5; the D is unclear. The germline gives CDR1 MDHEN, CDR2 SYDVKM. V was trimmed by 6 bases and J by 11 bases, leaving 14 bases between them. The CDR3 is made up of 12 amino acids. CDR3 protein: CASSSPPEAQHF. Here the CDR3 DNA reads TGTGCCAGCAGCTCCCCACCGGAGGCCCAGCATTTT.

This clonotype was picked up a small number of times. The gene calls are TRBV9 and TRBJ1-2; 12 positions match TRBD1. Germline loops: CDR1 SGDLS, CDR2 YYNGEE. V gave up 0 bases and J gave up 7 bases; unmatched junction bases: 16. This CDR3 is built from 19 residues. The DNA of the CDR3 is TGTGCCAGCAGCGTAGCTCCCGGGACAGGGGGCGCATCGGCCCCTGGCTACACCTTC. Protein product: CASSVAPGTGGASAPGYTF.

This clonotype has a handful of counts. CDR3 coding DNA: TGCGCCAGCAGCTTTGACGACGGCCCCTACGAGCAGTACTTC. Translating it yields CASSFDDGPYEQYF. This chain connects TRBV5-1 to TRBJ2-7; no definite D call. Germline V gives CDR1 SGHRS, CDR2 YFSETQ. This CDR3 contains 14 residues. Trimming removed 2 bases from V and 2 bases from J, with 11 bases in between.

CDR3 in amino acids: CASSLGGGTPRNQPQHF. DNA of the CDR3: TGTGCCAGCAGCTTGGGGGGCGGAACACCGCGTAATCAGCCCCAGCATTTT. The V gene is TRBV5-4, the J gene TRBJ1-5; a weak D match, TRBD1 (5 bases). V shed 0 bases and J shed 4 bases, with 17 bases lying between them. The CDR3 consists of 17 residues. CDR1 and CDR2 (germline): SGHNT, YYREEE (reference sequence).

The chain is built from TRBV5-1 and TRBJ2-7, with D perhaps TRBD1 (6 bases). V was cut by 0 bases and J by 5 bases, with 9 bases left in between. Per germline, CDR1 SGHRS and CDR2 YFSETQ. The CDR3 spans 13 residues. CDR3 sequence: CASSLVGAHEQYF. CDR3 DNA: TGCGCCAGCAGCTTGGTGGGGGCCCACGAGCAGTACTTC.

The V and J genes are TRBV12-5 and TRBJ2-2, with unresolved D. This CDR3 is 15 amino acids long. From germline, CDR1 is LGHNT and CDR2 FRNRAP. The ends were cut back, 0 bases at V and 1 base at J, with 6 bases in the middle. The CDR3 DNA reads TGTGCTAGTGGTTTGGTAATGGGGAACACCGGGGAGCTGTTTTTT. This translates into CASGLVMGNTGELFF.

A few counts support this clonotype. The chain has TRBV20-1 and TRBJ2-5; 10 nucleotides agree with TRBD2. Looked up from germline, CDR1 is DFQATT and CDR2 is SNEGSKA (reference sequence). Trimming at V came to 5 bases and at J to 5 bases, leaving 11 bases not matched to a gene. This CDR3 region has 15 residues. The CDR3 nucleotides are TGCAGTGCTGGAAGATCTAGCGGGAGAGGGGAGACCCAGTACTTC. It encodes CSAGRSSGRGETQYF.

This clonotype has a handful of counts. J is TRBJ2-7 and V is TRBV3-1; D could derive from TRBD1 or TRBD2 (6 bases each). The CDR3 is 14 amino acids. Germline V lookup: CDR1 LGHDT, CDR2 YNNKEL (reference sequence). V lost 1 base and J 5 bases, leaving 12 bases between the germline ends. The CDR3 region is CASSQVQGRNEQYF. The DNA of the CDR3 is TGTGCCAGCAGCCAAGTCCAGGGGAGGAACGAGCAGTACTTC.

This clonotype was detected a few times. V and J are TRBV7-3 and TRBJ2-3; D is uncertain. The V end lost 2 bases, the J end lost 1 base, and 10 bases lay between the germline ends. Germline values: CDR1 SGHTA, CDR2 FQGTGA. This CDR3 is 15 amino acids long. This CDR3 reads CASSLGTRGTDTQYF. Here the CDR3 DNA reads TGTGCCAGCAGCTTAGGAACTCGAGGCACAGATACGCAGTATTTT.

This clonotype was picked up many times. The CDR3 reads CASRLTENTEAFF. CDR3 bases: TGTGCCAGCAGATTGACAGAGAACACTGAAGCTTTCTTT. V usage is TRBV28 and J usage is TRBJ1-1; a possible D gene is TRBD1 (5 bases). There are 13 residues in the CDR3. CDR1 and CDR2 from the germline V gene are MDHEN and SYDVKM. V dropped 6 bases and J dropped 1 base, with 9 bases sitting between them.

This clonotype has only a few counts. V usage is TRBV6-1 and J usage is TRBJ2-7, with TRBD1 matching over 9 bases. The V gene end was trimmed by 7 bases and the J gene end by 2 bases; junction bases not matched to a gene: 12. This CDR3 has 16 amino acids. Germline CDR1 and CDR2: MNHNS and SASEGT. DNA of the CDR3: TGTGCCAGCACCGCGCCTTACAGGGGGCGCCCCTACGAGCAGTACTTC. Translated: CASTAPYRGRPYEQYF.

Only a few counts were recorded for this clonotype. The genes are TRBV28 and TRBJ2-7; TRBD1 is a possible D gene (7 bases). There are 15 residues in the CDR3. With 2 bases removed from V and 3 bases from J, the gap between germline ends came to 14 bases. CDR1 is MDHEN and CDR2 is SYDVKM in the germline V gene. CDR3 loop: CASSLRGTANYEQYF. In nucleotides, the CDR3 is TGTGCCAGCAGTTTACGGGGGACAGCCAACTACGAGCAGTACTTC.

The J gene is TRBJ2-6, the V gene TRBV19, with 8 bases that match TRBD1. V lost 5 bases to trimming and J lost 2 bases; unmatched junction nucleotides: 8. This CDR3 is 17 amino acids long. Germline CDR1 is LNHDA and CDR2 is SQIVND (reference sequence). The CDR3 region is CASSPGQGGTGANVLTF. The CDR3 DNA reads TGTGCCAGTAGTCCTGGACAGGGTGGAACTGGGGCCAACGTCCTGACTTTC.